The rows below give T cell receptor beta chains drawn from one sample of a study of PD-1 blockade in mismatch repair-deficient tumors. Sequencing used immunoSEQ multiplex PCR; TCRdb keeps in-frame clones, though not all of them. Of over 75,000 clones listed, more than 65% are singletons. The material was peripheral blood, obtained 12 weeks after starting pembrolizumab. The receptors shown here come from an adult with mismatch repair-deficient cancer. Both conserved end residues are part of each CDR3. A D gene is named only where the DNA matches it firmly. Size is stated for part of the rows, as once, few or many counts, or as a class when the clone is expanded.

J,V,D,size,CDR3,DNA
TRBJ2-5,TRBV19,NA,NA,CASSYGQGGETQYF,TGTGCCAGTAGTTACGGCCAGGGCGGAGAGACCCAGTACTTC
TRBJ2-7,TRBV19,TRBD1,NA,CASRGQSKSDEQYF,TGTGCCAGTAGGGGACAGTCGAAATCTGACGAGCAGTACTTC
TRBJ1-1,TRBV11-2,TRBD1,NA,CASSYGTGGYTEAFF,TGTGCCAGCAGCTACGGGACAGGGGGCTACACTGAAGCTTTCTTT
TRBJ2-7,TRBV5-5,NA,NA,CASSLALLVHEQYF,TGTGCCAGCAGCTTGGCACTACTAGTCCACGAGCAGTACTTC
TRBJ1-3,TRBV30,NA,NA,CAWKEWTATGNTIYF,TGTGCCTGGAAGGAGTGGACAGCTACTGGAAACACCATATATTTT
TRBJ2-2,TRBV11-2,NA,NA,CASSTQGIVYGELFF,TGTGCCAGCAGCACACAGGGAATAGTGTACGGGGAGCTGTTTTTT
TRBJ2-1,TRBV4-3,NA,NA,CASSQVLQGDNEQFF,TGCGCCAGCAGCCAAGTCTTACAGGGCGACAATGAGCAGTTCTTC
TRBJ1-2,TRBV19,NA,NA,CASRSGSGYTF,TGTGCCAGCCGATCCGGATCTGGCTACACCTTC
TRBJ2-5,TRBV30,NA,NA,CAWSGGLYREETQYF,TGTGCCTGGAGTGGGGGCCTCTACAGGGAAGAGACCCAGTACTTC
TRBJ1-1,TRBV5-1,NA,NA,CASSFGKNTEAFF,TGCGCCAGCAGCTTCGGGAAGAACACTGAAGCTTTCTTT
TRBJ2-7,TRBV27,TRBD2,NA,CASSGWEGIYEQYF,TGTGCCAGCAGTGGGTGGGAGGGGATCTACGAGCAGTACTTC
TRBJ2-5,TRBV5-4,TRBD2,NA,CASSWGLAEAETQYF,TGTGCCAGCAGCTGGGGACTAGCGGAGGCAGAGACCCAGTACTTC
TRBJ2-2,TRBV5-1,NA,NA,CASSLGGSGETGELFF,TGCGCCAGCAGCTTGGGGGGCTCGGGAGAAACCGGGGAGCTGTTTTTT
TRBJ2-1,TRBV29-1,TRBD2,few,CSVELAGGVEQFF,TGCAGCGTGGAACTAGCGGGAGGGGTTGAGCAGTTCTTC
TRBJ2-1,TRBV14,TRBD2,NA,CASTRLAGVGEQFF,TGTGCCAGCACCCGACTAGCGGGAGTGGGGGAGCAGTTCTTC
TRBJ2-2,TRBV7-9,TRBD1,NA,CASSPGTGGYTGELFF,TGTGCCAGCAGCCCTGGGACAGGGGGCTACACCGGGGAGCTGTTTTTT
TRBJ2-1,TRBV7-9,TRBD2,NA,CASSSNQGLAGEYHNEQFF,TGTGCCAGCAGCTCGAACCAGGGACTAGCGGGAGAATACCACAATGAGCAGTTCTTC
TRBJ2-1,TRBV19,TRBD2,NA,CASSPPPGLAGGPDSEQFF,TGTGCCAGTAGTCCCCCCCCTGGGCTGGCGGGAGGGCCCGACAGTGAGCAGTTCTTC
TRBJ1-1,TRBV7-9,TRBD1,NA,CASSSTQGQATEAFF,TGTGCCAGCAGCTCTACACAGGGACAGGCCACTGAAGCTTTCTTT
TRBJ2-3,TRBV5-4,NA,NA,CASSLVALSTDTQYF,TGTGCCAGCAGCTTGGTTGCGCTTAGCACAGATACGCAGTATTTT
TRBJ2-1,TRBV6-6,NA,NA,CASSYLRRDEQFF,TGTGCCAGCAGTTACTTAAGAAGGGATGAGCAGTTCTTC
TRBJ1-2,TRBV29-1,TRBD1,NA,CSVDLTGTGGGYTF,TGCAGCGTTGACCTGACAGGGACTGGGGGGGGCTACACCTTC
TRBJ2-5,TRBV27,TRBD1,NA,CASSLSAAGGSETQYF,TGTGCCAGCAGTTTATCGGCGGCAGGGGGTTCAGAGACCCAGTACTTC
TRBJ2-7,TRBV5-1,NA,NA,CASSQELGAGAEQYF,TGCGCCAGCAGCCAAGAGCTGGGGGCCGGGGCCGAGCAGTACTTC
TRBJ2-1,TRBV7-6,NA,NA,CASSSPDNEQFF,TGTGCCAGCAGCTCCCCGGACAATGAGCAGTTCTTC
TRBJ2-3,TRBV7-3,NA,NA,CASSSPPGTQYF,TGTGCCAGCAGCTCCCCCCCTGGTACGCAGTATTTT
TRBJ2-3,TRBV7-6,NA,NA,CASSFGDKPTDTQYF,TGTGCCAGCAGCTTCGGGGATAAACCCACAGATACGCAGTATTTT
TRBJ1-1,TRBV6-5,TRBD1,NA,CASSPGQRTEAFF,TGTGCCAGCAGTCCGGGACAGCGGACTGAAGCTTTCTTT
TRBJ2-7,TRBV11-3,TRBD1,NA,CASSQDRDPYYEQYF,TGTGCCAGCAGCCAAGACAGGGACCCTTACTACGAGCAGTACTTC
TRBJ2-7,TRBV19,NA,NA,CASSIGAGNSYEQYF,TGTGCCAGTAGTATCGGGGCAGGGAACTCCTACGAGCAGTACTTC
TRBJ1-2,TRBV25-1,NA,NA,CASSEFGRGGYGYTF,TGTGCCAGCAGTGAATTTGGCAGGGGCGGCTATGGCTACACCTTC
TRBJ2-2,TRBV6-6,NA,few,CASRDFSTGELFF,TGTGCCAGCCGGGACTTCTCCACCGGGGAGCTGTTTTTT
TRBJ2-5,TRBV7-9,NA,NA,CASSLRLGRSETQYF,TGTGCCAGCAGCTTACGGCTAGGGAGGTCTGAGACCCAGTACTTC
TRBJ1-1,TRBV7-8,NA,NA,CASSLGGTNTEAFF,TGTGCCAGCAGCTTAGGGGGGACGAACACTGAAGCTTTCTTT